This T cell receptor beta chain was identified in a study of cytomegalovirus exposure and HLA in healthy donors (dated by TCRdb to about 2017). Turning to the overall study: According to an earlier analysis of several hundred of the donors, 150 million to 200 million T cells yielded 95 million to 140 million unique TCR beta sequences and less than 300 Gb of sequence data. An early release covering some 640 HLA-typed donors comprised roughly 300 gigabases of sequencing data and around 80 million unique TCR sequences. Of the 300 to 450 genotyped donors, 80% to 90% were placed in the genetic ancestry cluster associated with self-reported Caucasian donors. The study aimed to test whether cataloging public T cell receptors could reveal signatures of past pathogen exposure. The study used immunosequencing to profile the T cell repertoires of several hundred subjects and linked those repertoires to cytomegalovirus serostatus. Along with the 666-subject first cohort, a separate validation cohort of roughly 110 different subjects was used. To predict cytomegalovirus infection status, the study combined high-throughput TCR immunosequencing, statistical association of individual TCRs with disease status, and machine learning. In a later analysis, previously published TCR beta repertoires from more than 500 donors were re-analyzed and high-resolution HLA genotyping was added so that TCR occurrence patterns could be studied. Rather than using new phenotypic data, the later analysis identified candidate immune exposures from TCR beta sequences and from how often those sequences occurred across donors. To decide whether each TCR beta V gene segment behaved as functional or pseudogenic, an earlier analysis of nearly 600 of the donors relied on high-throughput TCR beta sequencing. Donor age, sex, ethnicity and CMV serostatus were collected together with the repertoire data. In a later genetic analysis, genome-wide SNP genotypes for about three fifths of the 666 donors were used, and that subset was treated as a discovery cohort. All discovery cohort repertoires had been generated on a single sequencing platform. Both class I and class II loci were covered by HLA typing, at four-digit resolution. The number of typed donors differed by locus: roughly 629-640 for A, B, C, DRB1 and DQB1; some 500 for DQA1; 606 for DPA1; and roughly 490 for DPB1. A few DR-DQ haplotypes were treated as single units for association and clustering because of strong linkage in the cohort. Among roughly 370 genotyped donors of the cohort, an average of 235,054 unique TCR beta nucleotide sequences were sequenced per donor, around 18% of them non-productive.

Overall study results and their limits: In the study, approximately 160 TCR beta chains were listed as associated with cytomegalovirus. Roughly uniform sequencing depth across donors was assumed in presence/absence analyses, although this assumption may not hold. Three of the identified cytomegalovirus-associated TCR beta chains were confirmed in vitro to be specific for cytomegalovirus antigens. In a later analysis, around 15,000 TCR beta sequences were associated with specific HLA alleles at a false discovery rate of 0.05. In a later genetic analysis, fewer N-insertions in productive TCRs were reported among donors in an Asian-associated ancestry cluster than the approximately 630-donor mean. A later analysis found that TCR association rates varied across HLA loci, with DRB1 alleles showing the most associated TCRs and HLA-C alleles the fewest. When HLA alleles, especially DR and DQ, strongly co-occurred, TCR associations were difficult to assign to individual alleles. A cluster of highly shared sequence variants was judged likely to be a technical artifact of the sequencing pipeline. Correlated functional status among segregating V segments might reflect linkage disequilibrium, but an unknown experimental factor could not be ruled out. A further reported finding was that TCR beta sequences accurately predicted the HLA-A and HLA-B alleles for most subjects in the first cohort. In a later analysis, HLA-associated TCR beta chains showed more clonal expansion and lower generation probabilities than non-associated chains that were equally common. CMV serostatus was the only immune exposure information available for the cohort. Most CMV-associated TCR beta chains appeared to be HLA-restricted in a later analysis, and the HLA associations seemed to be driven largely by CMV exposure. A later genetic analysis associated a missense DCLRE1C variant with V-gene and J-gene trimming of TCR beta chains, and an independent cohort replicated the association. The 87-base-pair reads could not distinguish some IMGT-functional V segments, including TRBV6-2 and TRBV6-3, so those segments were excluded. Over 15 rarely observed V segments, including chromosome 9 orphons, were excluded from the earlier analysis of just under 600 of the donors because counts were too low. Most TCR sequences were seen in very few donors, while some public TCRs were found in many individuals. According to a later analysis, parvovirus B19, influenza, CMV and Epstein-Barr virus appeared linked to several top co-occurrence clusters. Only TCR beta chains were sequenced in this cohort, and the absence of alpha or paired-chain data limited detectable features. In both the original and validation cohorts, the classifier was reported to diagnose cytomegalovirus status with high specificity and sensitivity. According to the authors, the approach could potentially be generalized to other disease states and immunological phenotypes. In an earlier analysis of approximately 600 of the donors, most TCR beta V segments were observed in productive rearrangements about 90% or about 30% of the time, broadly matching IMGT annotations. Because some donors lacked HLA typing at each locus, the association tests relied only on the typed subset.

In the case of this clone: It lacks a known antigen. Per-base qualities were not stored, and no clone one base away is much larger.

V lost 2 bases and J lost 3 bases; the stretch between them is 5 bases long. Spanning cysteine to phenylalanine, the CDR3 consists of 13 amino acids. Only the CDR3 portion is preserved as DNA: 39 bases, with reading frame beginning at the first base. CDR1 and CDR2 are read off the germline V gene as SGHTS and YDEGEE. The cohort comprised more than 550 healthy bone marrow donors. All cohort members were sampled while nominally healthy, although unrecorded immune exposures were likely present. The donor was CMV seronegative and was included in the group of about 400 seronegative cohort members. Every donor gave a peripheral blood sample, and the peripheral blood mononuclear cells from that sample were used for TCR beta sequencing. Genomic DNA was extracted from the blood cell samples with the Qiagen DNeasy Blood Extraction Kit. The library relied on the immunoSEQ multiplex PCR assay. A mixture of 60 forward primers for TCR Vbeta segments and 13 reverse primers for TCR Jbeta segments was used in the multiplex PCR. A multiplex PCR assay on genomic DNA amplified the CDR3 region of rearranged TCR beta genes. Amplified TCR beta libraries were sequenced as 87-base-pair reads on the Illumina HiSeq System. The authors' analysis ran thus. Across the roughly 600 repertoires, a later analysis counted some 81 million unique TCR beta chains, roughly 11 million of which were shared by at least two donors. A nearest-neighbor algorithm error-corrected the raw reads and collapsed the reads into unique sequences, merging closely related sequences to remove PCR and sequencing errors. CDR3 sequences were aligned to IMGT reference sequences to assign V, D and J gene segments. For a sequence to be retained, a match of at least six nucleotides to both a V gene segment and a J gene segment was required. A rearrangement was called productive if the CDR3 had no stop codons and remained in frame with V and J, and every other rearrangement was called non-productive. CDR3 was defined according to IMGT convention as the region running from the second conserved V-encoded cysteine to the conserved J-encoded phenylalanine. In an earlier analysis of more than 550 of the donors, sequences lacking an unambiguous match to a single V gene segment were excluded. An earlier analysis of 587 of the donors classified V segments as functional when productive rearrangements were above 56.7% and as segregating when the standard deviation between donors was above 5%. A statistical classification framework was built to diagnose cytomegalovirus status from the catalog of TCR beta chain sequences. A later analysis assigned V and J genes by comparing TCR nucleotide sequences with IMGT/GENE-DB human TR gene sequences. The TCRdist pipeline was used in a later analysis to assign CDR3 sequences and most-parsimonious VDJ recombination scenarios. In a later analysis, each TCR beta chain was defined by its CDR3 amino acid sequence together with its V-gene family, and reads without a unique V-gene family were excluded. In a later analysis, a few hundred highly shared, low-generation-probability nucleotide sequences were removed to address suspected cross-contamination and a sequencing artifact. A later analysis calculated a clonal expansion index for each public chain from normalized within-repertoire ranks of inferred template counts. A later analysis computed generation probabilities with a VDJ recombination model fitted to out-of-frame rearrangements, and checked the results against IGoR. Hypergeometric tests were used in a later analysis to score TCR-TCR, TCR-HLA and TCR-CMV co-occurrence, with a repertoire-size bias correction applied to the TCR pairs. In a later analysis, false discovery rates were estimated by permuting HLA or CMV assignments 20 times. A later analysis grouped co-occurring TCRs with DBSCAN, adding TCRdist sequence similarity when clustering within HLA-allele-positive subsets. For co-occurrence clustering, repertoires with fewer than 30,000 or more than 120,000 public chains were excluded, along with roughly 5 repertoires with anomalous nucleotide sharing. TCRdb limited this immuneACCESS table to in-frame rearrangements with V and J called. A share of clones is missing; checked studies link under half to unresolved V genes, and the rest is unexplained. D and trimming come from the DNA, and the V and J calls and clone size come from that table. This sample is represented by around 76,000 clones; around 76% of them were singletons. The ten largest make up 1.6% of the sample.

The sequence was obtained from a middle-aged man in good health and CMV-seronegative. Sequencing was carried out using PBMCs. The sequence is built from TRBV5-8 and TRBJ1-4, with no confident D gene call. In nucleotide form, the sequence is TGTGCCAGCAGCTTTAGTCCTAATGAAAAACTGTTTTTT. It translates as CASSFSPNEKLFF.